Below are 16 T cell receptor beta chains sequenced from a single sample in a study of blood T cell repertoires in COVID-19. Assay: immunoSEQ multiplex PCR; the TCRdb copy retains only in-frame clones and omits some. The sample holds roughly 450,000 clones; 90% are singletons and the top ten take about 0.6%. Sequencing input: PBMCs or T cells enriched from blood (not recorded which). The receptors derive from a young man who had recovered from COVID-19.

The chain links TRBV28 to TRBJ1-5, with a weak D call TRBD1 (5 bases). CDR1 is MDHEN, CDR2 SYDVKM, per germline. V dropped 8 bases and J dropped 0 bases, with 14 bases sitting between them. There are 15 residues in the CDR3. The CDR3 DNA sequence: TGTGCCAGCGGGCTTGGCGGGACTAGCAATCAGCCCCAGCATTTT. Its translation: CASGLGGTSNQPQHF.

Here the CDR3 reads CASSPLIHSNYGYTF. CDR3 bases: TGTGCCAGCAGCCCCCTAATCCACTCTAACTATGGCTACACCTTC. The gene calls are TRBV27 and TRBJ1-2; D gene unclear. There are 15 residues in the CDR3. V was clipped by 6 bases and J by 0 bases, with 14 bases between them. Germline values: CDR1 MNHEY, CDR2 SMNVEV (reference sequence).

The chain is built from TRBV19 and TRBJ1-1, with TRBD1 matching 10 bases. CDR1 and CDR2 from the germline V gene are LNHDA and SQIVND (reference sequence). J lost 0 bases, V lost 5 bases, and 6 bases had no gene match. This CDR3 spans 16 amino acids. The CDR3 is CASSPRTGGMNTEAFF. The CDR3 nucleotides read TGTGCCAGTAGTCCAAGGACAGGGGGTATGAACACTGAAGCTTTCTTT.

This sequence joins TRBV5-4 and TRBJ1-3; 7 nucleotides agree with TRBD1. The V gene end was trimmed by 2 bases and the J gene end by 5 bases; junction bases not matched to a gene: 13. Germline V gives CDR1 SGHNT, CDR2 YYREEE (reference sequence). CDR3 length: 17 residues. The CDR3 protein is CASSLNRGGEARNTIYF. The CDR3 DNA reads as TGTGCCAGCAGCTTAAATAGAGGGGGCGAAGCGAGAAACACCATATATTTT.

The chain combines TRBV7-3 with TRBJ2-7, with TRBD2 matching 10 bases. V shed 2 bases, J shed 5 bases, and the junction held 6 bases outside the gene matches. Germline lookup yields CDR1 SGHTA and CDR2 FQGTGA. This CDR3 is built from 15 residues. CDR3 sequence (DNA): TGTGCCAGCAGCTTATTGCCTAGCGGGAGTGACGAGCAGTACTTC. Amino acid sequence: CASSLLPSGSDEQYF.

This clone was seen a few times. This chain connects TRBV4-1 to TRBJ1-4; TRBD1 agrees at 7 bases. The CDR3 extends over 17 amino acids. Germline V gene sequence: CDR1 MGHRA, CDR2 YSYEKL. The V segment lost 2 bases and the J segment 4 bases; nucleotides outside the gene matches: 10. The DNA of the CDR3 is TGCGCCAGCAGCCAATCCCTCACCGGGACAGTTAATGAAAAACTGTTTTTT. This sequence encodes CASSQSLTGTVNEKLFF.

The chain joins TRBV27 to TRBJ1-2; the match to TRBD1 covers 7 bases. Trimming at V came to 5 bases and at J to 7 bases, leaving 7 bases not matched to a gene. CDR3 length equals 13 residues. The germline V gene has CDR1 MNHEY and CDR2 SMNVEV (reference sequence). The CDR3 nucleotides are TGTGCCAGCAGTCTACAGGGGCGTGGTGGCTACACCTTC. This translates into CASSLQGRGGYTF.

The V and J genes are TRBV7-2 and TRBJ1-2; D perhaps matches TRBD1 (5 bases). Trimming stripped 1 base from V and 8 bases from J, with 14 bases between. Germline CDR1 reads SGHTA; CDR2 reads FQGNSA. The CDR3 is 14 amino acids. CDR3 loop: CASSLDRKVGGYTF. Here the CDR3 DNA reads TGTGCCAGCAGCTTAGACAGGAAGGTGGGAGGCTACACCTTC. The full variable domain, in which reference TRBV7-2 and TRBJ1-2 provide the parts outside the CDR3, is GAGVSQSPSNKVTEKGKDVELRCDPISGHTALYWYRQSLGQGLEFLIYFQGNSAPDKSGLPSDRFSAERTGGSVSTLTIQRTQQEDSAVYLCASSLDRKVGGYTFGSGTRLTVV.

The chain links TRBV11-2 to TRBJ2-3; possibly TRBD2 for D (6 bases). The CDR3 contains 16 residues. Looked up from germline, CDR1 is SGHAT and CDR2 is FQNNGV. Trimming left V 2 bases short and J 0 bases short, with 12 bases between. The chain's CDR3 is CASSLRGGASTDTQYF. CDR3 bases: TGTGCCAGCAGCTTACGGGGAGGAGCTAGCACAGATACGCAGTATTTT.

The rearrangement uses TRBV10-3 and TRBJ1-3, with 7 positions matching TRBD1. CDR3 size: 15 residues. Germline CDR1 reads ENHRY; CDR2 reads SYGVKD. V shed 4 bases and J 8 bases; nucleotides not matched to a gene: 11. The CDR3 is CAISGLVIGGDTIYF. DNA of the CDR3: TGTGCCATCAGTGGCCTCGTGATAGGGGGCGACACCATATATTTT.

The CDR3 DNA reads TGTGCCAGCAGCCCTATGACAGGGCGGGAAAGAGGGGAGCTGTTTTTT. Protein product: CASSPMTGRERGELFF. This chain links TRBV14 with TRBJ2-2; D is possibly TRBD1 (7 bases). This CDR3 has 16 residues. Germline values: CDR1 SGHDN, CDR2 FVKESK. V lost 4 bases to trimming and J lost 8 bases, with 20 bases between them. The whole variable domain, filled in from reference TRBV14 and TRBJ2-2, reads EAGVTQFPSHSVIEKGQTVTLRCDPISGHDNLYWYRRVMGKEIKFLLHFVKESKQDESGMPNNRFLAERTGGTYSTLKVQPAELEDSGVYFCASSPMTGRERGELFFGEGSRLTVL.

The V gene is TRBV19, the J gene TRBJ2-1; 10 nucleotides align to TRBD1. The CDR3 loop spans 14 amino acids. V dropped 6 bases and J dropped 6; count of bases not matched to a gene: 5. Germline lookup yields CDR1 LNHDA and CDR2 SQIVND (reference sequence). CDR3 region: CASSRTGGTNEQFF. The CDR3 DNA reads TGTGCCAGTAGCAGGACAGGGGGGACCAATGAGCAGTTCTTC.

The rearrangement links TRBV7-9 to TRBJ1-1; tentatively, D is TRBD1 (6 bases). V lost 2 bases and J lost 6, with 10 bases in between. Germline V gene data show CDR1 as SEHNR and CDR2 as FQNEAQ (reference sequence). The CDR3 runs to 13 residues. The CDR3 spells CASSLNRAAEAFF. The CDR3 DNA follows: TGTGCCAGCAGCTTAAACAGGGCTGCTGAAGCTTTCTTT.

On this clone: Other DNA sequences in the sample encode the same CDR3. The chain has TRBV5-4 and TRBJ1-5; 8 bases line up with TRBD1. CDR3 size: 14 residues. Losses at the gene ends were 2 bases for V and 3 bases for J; bases not matched to a gene: 1. CDR1 and CDR2 from the germline V gene are SGHNT and YYREEE (reference sequence). Here the CDR3 reads CASSLQGDNQPQHF. CDR3 nucleotide sequence: TGTGCCAGCAGCTTACAGGGGGACAATCAGCCCCAGCATTTT.

This clone was seen a handful of times. The rearrangement links TRBV7-3 to TRBJ1-5, with unresolved D. Germline lookup yields CDR1 SGHTA and CDR2 FQGTGA. The CDR3 consists of 14 residues. Trimming left V 8 bases short and J 6 bases short, with 17 bases between. CDR3 in DNA: TGTGCCAGCCACTTTATTTCGCCTTCTCAGCCCCAGCATTTT. Translated: CASHFISPSQPQHF.

The chain joins TRBV28 to TRBJ2-7; 11 nucleotides agree with TRBD2. Germline CDR1 and CDR2: MDHEN and SYDVKM. The junction had 11 bases not matched to a gene; V was cut back by 7 bases and J by 6 bases. The CDR3 is 15 residues long. CDR3 amino acids: CASTKELAGEIEQYF. DNA of the CDR3: TGTGCCAGCACAAAGGAACTAGCGGGAGAAATCGAGCAGTACTTC. The full variable domain, its missing parts supplied by reference TRBV28 and TRBJ2-7, is DVKVTQSSRYLVKRTGEKVFLECVQDMDHENMFWYRQDPGLGLRLIYFSYDVKMKEKGDIPEGYSVSREKKERFSLILESASTNQTSMYLCASTKELAGEIEQYFGPGTRLTVT.